This T cell receptor (beta chain) was identified in a study of cytomegalovirus exposure and HLA in healthy donors. The germline V and J ends were trimmed by 5 bases and 4 bases, with 14 bases remaining between them. The CDR3 has 14 residues. CDR1 is MNHEY and CDR2 is SMNVEV in the germline V gene (reference sequence). PCR involved 60 Vbeta and 13 Jbeta primers. Generated by immunoSEQ multiplex PCR, the TCRdb table keeps only in-frame clones and is missing some. Here the sample spans 110,000 or so clones, under 90% being singletons. Sequencing input: PBMCs. The clonotype originates from a woman in her late teens or twenties in good health and CMV-seronegative. The chain uses TRBV27 and TRBJ1-2; D may be TRBD1 (5 bases). The CDR3, as DNA: TGTGCCAGCAGTCCCGTAGGGGTCGGCTATGGCTACACCTTC. Protein sequence: CASSPVGVGYGYTF.